This TCR beta chain is from a study of blood T cell repertoires in COVID-19. Overall study: Some COVID-19 samples were acute and others convalescent; all came from the United States, Italy and Spain. Sources were T cells, B-cell-depleted T cells, or PBMCs; the material itself was cDNA or gDNA.

There are 16 residues in the CDR3. Germline values: CDR1 SGHRS, CDR2 YFSETQ. Unmatched junction bases numbered 7, after V lost 3 bases and J lost 0 bases. Per the authors' pipeline: Counts of nucleated cells, estimated from reference gene primer amplification, were obtained. Method: immunoSEQ multiplex PCR; TCRdb's copy keeps in-frame clones and lacks some. Clone size and the V and J calls come from that table; the DNA yielded D and trimming. The sample has nearly 100,000 clones; about 81% are singletons. This clonotype was obtained from a woman in her fifties or sixties with acute or convalescent COVID-19. The chain carries TRBV5-1 and TRBJ2-7, with TRBD1 matching 9 bases. Material: peripheral blood. Written as DNA, the CDR3 is TGCGCCAGCAGCTACAGGTTGGGACAGGGCTCCTACGAGCAGTACTTC. Amino acids: CASSYRLGQGSYEQYF.